This is a list of T cell receptor beta chains from one sample in a study of T cells after yellow fever vaccination. TCRdb recomputed calls from the 5' RACE reads with MiXCR, one row per CDR3 protein. The sample lists nearly 550,000 distinct CDR3 sequences, less than 20% occurring once. Sequencing was performed on PBMCs, taken 15 days after the yellow fever booster vaccination. Receptor source: a young man who received the YFV17D yellow fever vaccine. CDR3s include the opening cysteine and the closing phenylalanine or tryptophan. Fields, in order: J gene, clone size, D gene, V gene, CDR3 protein, CDR3 DNA. A D gene is named only where the DNA matches it firmly. The listing skips clone size in some rows; elsewhere it reads once, few, many or a size class.

j_gene: TRBJ2-1; abundance: few; d_gene: NA; v_gene: TRBV7-2; CDR3aa: CASSSRTGRYNEQFF; CDR3nt: TGTGCCAGCAGCTCCCGGACTGGGAGATACAATGAGCAGTTCTTC
j_gene: TRBJ2-1; abundance: few; d_gene: NA; v_gene: TRBV7-2; CDR3aa: CASSSDIDNEQFF; CDR3nt: TGTGCCAGCAGCTCCGACATAGACAATGAGCAGTTCTTC
j_gene: TRBJ1-2; abundance: NA; d_gene: TRBD1; v_gene: TRBV12-3/TRBV12-4; CDR3aa: CASSSTTGFRYGYTF; CDR3nt: TGTGCCAGCAGTTCCACGACAGGGTTTCGCTATGGCTACACCTTC
j_gene: TRBJ2-7; abundance: NA; d_gene: NA; v_gene: TRBV6-5; CDR3aa: CASSYKGGATYEQYF; CDR3nt: TGTGCCAGCAGTTACAAGGGGGGAGCGACCTACGAGCAGTACTTC
j_gene: TRBJ2-7; abundance: few; d_gene: TRBD2; v_gene: TRBV12-3/TRBV12-4; CDR3aa: CASSLAESTYEQYF; CDR3nt: TGTGCCAGCAGTCTAGCGGAATCGACCTACGAGCAGTACTTC
j_gene: TRBJ2-5; abundance: few; d_gene: NA; v_gene: TRBV20-1; CDR3aa: CSARPGTGNAETQYF; CDR3nt: TGCAGTGCTAGACCCGGGACGGGCAACGCGGAGACCCAGTACTTC
j_gene: TRBJ1-1; abundance: few; d_gene: NA; v_gene: TRBV12-3/TRBV12-4; CDR3aa: CASSLIPNTEAFF; CDR3nt: TGTGCCAGCAGTTTGATTCCGAACACTGAAGCTTTCTTT
j_gene: TRBJ1-1; abundance: NA; d_gene: NA; v_gene: TRBV9; CDR3aa: CASSTDHGNTEAFF; CDR3nt: TGTGCCAGCAGCACAGATCACGGGAACACTGAAGCTTTCTTT
j_gene: TRBJ1-3; abundance: many; d_gene: NA; v_gene: TRBV11-2; CDR3aa: CASSLESSGNTIYF; CDR3nt: TGTGCCAGCAGCTTAGAGAGCTCTGGAAACACCATATATTTT
j_gene: TRBJ1-2; abundance: few; d_gene: TRBD1; v_gene: TRBV5-1; CDR3aa: CASSEDRTNYGYTF; CDR3nt: TGCGCCAGCAGCGAGGACAGGACTAACTATGGCTACACCTTC
j_gene: TRBJ2-7; abundance: NA; d_gene: TRBD2; v_gene: TRBV7-9; CDR3aa: CASSLRSLLAGDEQYF; CDR3nt: TGTGCCAGCAGCTTACGGTCCTTGCTAGCGGGAGACGAGCAGTACTTC
j_gene: TRBJ2-5; abundance: NA; d_gene: NA; v_gene: TRBV12-3/TRBV12-4; CDR3aa: CASSHARLQETQYF; CDR3nt: TGTGCCAGCAGTCATGCCAGACTCCAAGAGACCCAGTACTTC
j_gene: TRBJ2-7; abundance: NA; d_gene: NA; v_gene: TRBV18; CDR3aa: CASSPGLQDEQYF; CDR3nt: TGTGCCAGCTCACCAGGCTTACAGGACGAGCAGTACTTC
j_gene: TRBJ2-1; abundance: NA; d_gene: NA; v_gene: TRBV3-1; CDR3aa: CASSQEGSYNEQFF; CDR3nt: TGTGCCAGCAGCCAAGAGGGCTCCTACAATGAGCAGTTCTTC
j_gene: TRBJ2-1; abundance: few; d_gene: TRBD2; v_gene: TRBV10-3; CDR3aa: CAIRRAGTSTTNEQFF; CDR3nt: TGTGCCATCAGAAGAGCCGGGACTAGCACGACCAATGAGCAGTTCTTC
j_gene: TRBJ1-3; abundance: NA; d_gene: NA; v_gene: TRBV10-3; CDR3aa: CAISESQGPPGNTIYF; CDR3nt: TGTGCCATCAGTGAGTCTCAGGGCCCCCCTGGAAACACCATATATTTT
j_gene: TRBJ1-4; abundance: NA; d_gene: NA; v_gene: TRBV5-1; CDR3aa: CASRTQGQHEKLFF; CDR3nt: TGCGCCAGCAGGACGCAAGGACAGCATGAAAAACTGTTTTTT
j_gene: TRBJ2-7; abundance: NA; d_gene: NA; v_gene: TRBV13; CDR3aa: CASSPKASSYEQYF; CDR3nt: TGTGCCAGCAGCCCTAAAGCGAGCTCCTACGAGCAGTACTTC
j_gene: TRBJ2-7; abundance: NA; d_gene: TRBD2; v_gene: TRBV15; CDR3aa: CATSRAGGSPYEQYF; CDR3nt: TGTGCCACCAGCAGAGCGGGAGGATCCCCCTACGAGCAGTACTTC
j_gene: TRBJ2-5; abundance: NA; d_gene: TRBD2; v_gene: TRBV7-2; CDR3aa: CASSHPRAGEGETQYF; CDR3nt: TGTGCCAGCAGCCACCCCCGTGCGGGAGAAGGGGAGACCCAGTACTTC
j_gene: TRBJ2-3; abundance: few; d_gene: NA; v_gene: TRBV29-1; CDR3aa: CSVEMWASTDTQYF; CDR3nt: TGCAGCGTTGAAATGTGGGCTAGCACAGATACGCAGTATTTT
j_gene: TRBJ2-7; abundance: NA; d_gene: TRBD2; v_gene: TRBV6-1; CDR3aa: CASRGAGVGNEQYF; CDR3nt: TGTGCCAGCAGGGGAGCGGGAGTAGGGAACGAGCAGTACTTC
j_gene: TRBJ2-2; abundance: few; d_gene: TRBD1; v_gene: TRBV12-3/TRBV12-4; CDR3aa: CASSSTGGPGELFF; CDR3nt: TGTGCCAGCAGTTCCACAGGGGGGCCCGGGGAGCTGTTTTTT
j_gene: TRBJ2-1; abundance: few; d_gene: NA; v_gene: TRBV29-1; CDR3aa: CSVEGAGAIGVYNEQFF; CDR3nt: TGCAGCGTTGAAGGGGCAGGGGCTATAGGAGTATACAATGAGCAGTTCTTC
j_gene: TRBJ1-1; abundance: NA; d_gene: NA; v_gene: TRBV7-2; CDR3aa: CASSYRTAQAFF; CDR3nt: TGTGCCAGCAGCTACCGGACAGCTCAAGCTTTCTTT
j_gene: TRBJ2-5; abundance: few; d_gene: NA; v_gene: TRBV29-1; CDR3aa: CSVSPAAGETQYF; CDR3nt: TGCAGCGTTTCTCCGGCCGCGGGGGAGACCCAGTACTTC
j_gene: TRBJ2-7; abundance: NA; d_gene: TRBD1; v_gene: TRBV7-9; CDR3aa: CASSSTDREVDEQYF; CDR3nt: TGTGCCAGCAGCTCGACGGACAGGGAGGTTGACGAGCAGTACTTC
j_gene: TRBJ2-1; abundance: NA; d_gene: NA; v_gene: TRBV9; CDR3aa: CASSENFYSGSYNEQFF; CDR3nt: TGTGCCAGCAGCGAAAACTTTTATTCAGGATCATACAATGAGCAGTTCTTC
j_gene: TRBJ2-7; abundance: NA; d_gene: TRBD2; v_gene: TRBV27; CDR3aa: CASRTTSGRSNEQYF; CDR3nt: TGTGCCAGCAGGACCACTAGCGGGAGGTCAAACGAGCAGTACTTC
j_gene: TRBJ2-2; abundance: NA; d_gene: NA; v_gene: TRBV6-1; CDR3aa: CASSEALRGRTGELFF; CDR3nt: TGTGCCAGCAGTGAAGCGCTTCGGGGGCGCACCGGGGAGCTGTTTTTT
j_gene: TRBJ2-2; abundance: NA; d_gene: NA; v_gene: TRBV29-1; CDR3aa: CSVALGDSGELFF; CDR3nt: TGCAGCGTAGCGCTGGGGGATTCGGGGGAGCTGTTTTTT
j_gene: TRBJ2-1; abundance: few; d_gene: TRBD2; v_gene: TRBV5-1; CDR3aa: CASSLVSSGSLYEQFF; CDR3nt: TGCGCCAGCAGCTTGGTGTCTAGCGGGAGTCTCTATGAGCAGTTCTTC
j_gene: TRBJ1-2; abundance: few; d_gene: TRBD1; v_gene: TRBV19; CDR3aa: CASTARQGILYGYTF; CDR3nt: TGTGCCAGTACCGCTCGACAGGGGATCCTATATGGCTACACCTTC
j_gene: TRBJ2-7; abundance: few; d_gene: NA; v_gene: TRBV18; CDR3aa: CASSPRIAETEQYF; CDR3nt: TGTGCCAGCTCACCGAGGATAGCGGAAACCGAGCAGTACTTC
j_gene: TRBJ2-6; abundance: few; d_gene: NA; v_gene: TRBV3-1; CDR3aa: CASSQVGWSGANVLTF; CDR3nt: TGTGCCAGCAGCCAGGTCGGGTGGTCTGGGGCCAACGTCCTGACTTTC
j_gene: TRBJ2-2; abundance: NA; d_gene: TRBD2; v_gene: TRBV12-3/TRBV12-4; CDR3aa: CASSFFSSGPTGELFF; CDR3nt: TGTGCCAGCAGTTTTTTTTCTAGCGGACCGACCGGGGAGCTGTTTTTT
j_gene: TRBJ2-2; abundance: NA; d_gene: NA; v_gene: TRBV7-6; CDR3aa: CASRGGTGGAGELFF; CDR3nt: TGTGCCAGCAGGGGCGGGACCGGTGGGGCCGGGGAGCTGTTTTTT
j_gene: TRBJ2-7; abundance: few; d_gene: TRBD2; v_gene: TRBV6-5; CDR3aa: CASSYWLAESYEQYF; CDR3nt: TGTGCCAGCAGTTACTGGCTAGCGGAATCCTACGAGCAGTACTTC
j_gene: TRBJ2-2; abundance: few; d_gene: NA; v_gene: TRBV7-2; CDR3aa: CASSPGGSHGELFF; CDR3nt: TGTGCCAGCAGCCCGGGGGGCTCACACGGGGAGCTGTTTTTT
j_gene: TRBJ2-7; abundance: NA; d_gene: NA; v_gene: TRBV7-8; CDR3aa: CASSLEGGSRFYEQYF; CDR3nt: TGTGCCAGCAGCTTAGAAGGCGGCAGCAGATTCTACGAGCAGTACTTC
j_gene: TRBJ2-2; abundance: NA; d_gene: NA; v_gene: TRBV6-4; CDR3aa: CASSENQGGRGTGELFF; CDR3nt: TGTGCCAGCAGTGAAAACCAGGGGGGGCGGGGCACCGGGGAGCTGTTTTTT
j_gene: TRBJ2-3; abundance: few; d_gene: NA; v_gene: TRBV27; CDR3aa: CASTKETPYLKGTDTQYF; CDR3nt: TGTGCCAGCACCAAAGAAACCCCCTACCTTAAGGGGACAGATACGCAGTATTTT
j_gene: TRBJ2-5; abundance: NA; d_gene: NA; v_gene: TRBV19; CDR3aa: CASSIGPQETKYF; CDR3nt: TGTGCCAGTAGTATTGGCCCTCAGGAGACCAAGTACTTC
j_gene: TRBJ2-1; abundance: many; d_gene: NA; v_gene: TRBV7-3; CDR3aa: CASSLAGASYNEQFF; CDR3nt: TGTGCCAGCAGCTTAGCGGGGGCCAGCTACAATGAGCAGTTCTTC
j_gene: TRBJ1-1; abundance: NA; d_gene: NA; v_gene: TRBV5-1; CDR3aa: CASSLYQVGEAFF; CDR3nt: TGCGCCAGCAGCTTGTACCAAGTGGGAGAAGCTTTCTTT
j_gene: TRBJ2-2; abundance: NA; d_gene: NA; v_gene: TRBV6-1; CDR3aa: CASRPPGTQNTGELFF; CDR3nt: TGTGCCAGCAGACCCCCCGGGACTCAGAACACCGGGGAGCTGTTTTTT
j_gene: TRBJ2-7; abundance: NA; d_gene: NA; v_gene: TRBV20-1; CDR3aa: CSAPGSTYEQYF; CDR3nt: TGCAGTGCCCCGGGGTCAACCTACGAGCAGTACTTC
j_gene: TRBJ2-1; abundance: NA; d_gene: TRBD2; v_gene: TRBV5-1; CDR3aa: CASSLGGLAGHSYNEQFF; CDR3nt: TGCGCCAGCAGCTTGGGCGGACTAGCGGGGCACTCCTACAATGAGCAGTTCTTC
j_gene: TRBJ1-4; abundance: NA; d_gene: NA; v_gene: TRBV6-6; CDR3aa: CASSGGGEKLFF; CDR3nt: TGTGCCAGCAGCGGGGGTGGAGAAAAACTGTTTTTT
j_gene: TRBJ2-7; abundance: NA; d_gene: TRBD2; v_gene: TRBV15; CDR3aa: CATSQGGSSYEQYF; CDR3nt: TGTGCCACCAGTCAGGGCGGGAGCTCCTACGAGCAGTACTTC
j_gene: TRBJ1-1; abundance: NA; d_gene: NA; v_gene: TRBV18; CDR3aa: CASSPTVMNTEAFF; CDR3nt: TGTGCCAGCTCACCGACAGTTATGAACACTGAAGCTTTCTTT
j_gene: TRBJ2-5; abundance: few; d_gene: NA; v_gene: TRBV20-1; CDR3aa: CSAQSPFRETQYF; CDR3nt: TGCAGTGCACAGTCCCCTTTTCGGGAGACCCAGTACTTC
j_gene: TRBJ2-5; abundance: NA; d_gene: TRBD2; v_gene: TRBV5-1; CDR3aa: CASRRLAGRGETQYF; CDR3nt: TGCGCCAGCAGAAGACTAGCGGGACGTGGCGAGACCCAGTACTTC
j_gene: TRBJ1-2; abundance: NA; d_gene: NA; v_gene: TRBV18; CDR3aa: CASSPTASGSRDHYGYTF; CDR3nt: TGTGCCAGCTCACCTACCGCCTCAGGAAGCCGGGACCATTATGGCTACACCTTC
j_gene: TRBJ2-1; abundance: NA; d_gene: NA; v_gene: TRBV5-1; CDR3aa: CASSLGRRVYNEQFF; CDR3nt: TGCGCCAGCAGCTTGGGCAGGCGAGTCTACAATGAGCAGTTCTTC